The 12 T cell receptor beta chains below all came from one sample that was sequenced in a study of shared clonotypes between healthy human individuals. Only in-frame clones appear in the TCRdb table, and some are missing; sequencing was by immunoSEQ multiplex PCR. The sample has approximately 2,300,000 clones, around 92% seen once. What was sequenced was naive CD4+ T cells from PBMCs. The subset: CD45RA+ positively selected. These receptors were taken from a man aged 18 to 29 in good health. Some clones in this sample may be carry-over from other donors' samples.

The chain links TRBV6-5 to TRBJ1-1, with D uncertain. V dropped 6 bases and J dropped 3 bases, with 5 bases sitting between them. CDR3 length: 11 amino acids. The germline V gene encodes CDR1 MNHEY and CDR2 SVGAGI. CDR3 nucleotide sequence: TGTGCCAGCAGACAAGACACTGAAGCTTTCTTT. Translating gives CASRQDTEAFF.

The V gene is TRBV30, the J gene TRBJ2-1, with 8 bases that match TRBD2. The CDR3 runs 15 residues. Germline-derived CDR1 and CDR2 are GTSNPN and SVGIG (reference sequence). V dropped 0 bases and J dropped 7; count of bases not matched to a gene: 8. This CDR3 is CAWSVDGRAGNEQFF. CDR3 coding DNA: TGTGCCTGGAGTGTAGACGGGAGGGCGGGTAATGAGCAGTTCTTC.

The chain is built from TRBV5-1 and TRBJ2-5; 11 nucleotides line up with TRBD2. Germline loops: CDR1 SGHRS, CDR2 YFSETQ. CDR3 length equals 15 residues. V dropped 4 bases and J dropped 4; count of bases not matched to a gene: 6. The CDR3 coding sequence is TGCGCCAGCAGCATCGTAGCGGGAGGGGGAGAGACCCAGTACTTC. This sequence encodes CASSIVAGGGETQYF.

The CDR3 here is CASKAGRVETQYF. The DNA of the CDR3 is TGTGCCAGCAAGGCAGGGCGTGTCGAGACCCAGTACTTC. The chain has TRBV28 and TRBJ2-5, with a weak D call TRBD1 (5 bases). The CDR3 runs 13 residues. V was pared by 7 bases and J by 5 bases, with 14 bases between. Per germline, CDR1 MDHEN and CDR2 SYDVKM.

The chain's CDR3 is CATSREGSTAFYQPQHF. For the CDR3, the DNA is TGTGCCACCAGCAGAGAGGGGAGTACAGCCTTTTATCAGCCCCAGCATTTT. V gene TRBV15 combines with J gene TRBJ1-5; D remains unclear. Looked up from germline, CDR1 is LNHNV and CDR2 is YYDKDF (reference sequence). The ends were cut back, 0 bases at V and 5 bases at J, with 17 bases in the middle. This CDR3 spans 17 amino acids. Complete variable domain (other parts from reference TRBV15 and TRBJ1-5): DAMVIQNPRYQVTQFGKPVTLSCSQTLNHNVMYWYQQKSSQAPKLLFHYYDKDFNNEADTPDNFQSRRPNTSFCFLDIRSPGLGDTAMYLCATSREGSTAFYQPQHFGDGTRLSIL.

Of note for this clone: At one boundary the junction diverges from the germline segment, which might be a read error. The V call is TRBV4-3, the J call TRBJ2-1, with 10 nucleotides matching TRBD2. The V gene's germline CDR1 is LGHNA and CDR2 YSLEER. This CDR3 has 15 residues. CDR3 bases: TGCGCCAGCAGCCATTATACTAGCGGGAACAACGAGCAGTTCTTC. Its protein is CASSHYTSGNNEQFF.

The chain couples TRBV6-1 to TRBJ2-5; 9 bases line up with TRBD1. Germline CDR1 MNHNS, CDR2 SASEGT. The CDR3 consists of 15 residues. V was clipped by 4 bases and J by 5 bases; unmatched bases: 8. The CDR3 bases are TGTGCCAGCAGTGGGCTACAGGGGGCGGGGGAGACCCAGTACTTC. Protein product: CASSGLQGAGETQYF.

The chain carries TRBV7-2 and TRBJ2-7, with TRBD2 identical over 16 bases. The CDR3 is made up of 19 amino acids. J was trimmed by 1 base and V by 5 bases; bases with no gene match: 11. Germline CDR1 is SGHTA and CDR2 is FQGNSA. In nucleotides, the CDR3 is TGTGCCAGCAGCCTAAGACCGGGACTAGCGGGAGGGGAATCCTACGAGCAGTACTTC. Encoded protein: CASSLRPGLAGGESYEQYF.

This clone has just one count. The chain combines TRBV28 with TRBJ1-4, with 7 bases that match TRBD1. Trimming cost V 6 bases and J 7 bases; bases outside gene matches: 8. From germline, CDR1 is MDHEN and CDR2 SYDVKM. This CDR3 is built from 14 residues. The CDR3 DNA reads TGTGCCAGCAGGCTGGGACAGAAGACTGAAAAACTGTTTTTT. Translation: CASRLGQKTEKLFF.

The rearrangement links TRBV7-9 to TRBJ2-7, with D unresolved. V lost 5 bases and J lost 3, with 8 bases in between. The germline gives CDR1 SEHNR, CDR2 FQNEAQ (reference sequence). The CDR3 sequence is 12 residues long. CDR3 residues: CASSVEIYEQYF. The CDR3 DNA reads as TGTGCCAGCAGCGTGGAAATCTACGAGCAGTACTTC.

This chain uses TRBV7-2 with TRBJ2-5; a weak D match, TRBD1 (5 bases). The CDR3 loop spans 15 amino acids. V was shortened by 1 base and J by 2 bases, with 11 bases between the two germline ends. Germline V gives CDR1 SGHTA, CDR2 FQGNSA. CDR3 amino acids: CASSLVGTGQETQYF. The CDR3 DNA follows: TGTGCCAGCAGCTTAGTTGGCACAGGACAAGAGACCCAGTACTTC.

This chain links TRBV5-1 with TRBJ2-2; 7 positions match TRBD2. V was clipped by 3 bases and J by 0 bases; unmatched bases: 11. The germline CDR1 and CDR2 sequences are SGHRS and YFSETQ. The CDR3 length is 18 residues. CDR3 in amino acids: CASSSLSAGATNTGELFF. The DNA for the CDR3 is TGCGCCAGCAGCTCCCTTTCGGCGGGAGCCACGAACACCGGGGAGCTGTTTTTT.